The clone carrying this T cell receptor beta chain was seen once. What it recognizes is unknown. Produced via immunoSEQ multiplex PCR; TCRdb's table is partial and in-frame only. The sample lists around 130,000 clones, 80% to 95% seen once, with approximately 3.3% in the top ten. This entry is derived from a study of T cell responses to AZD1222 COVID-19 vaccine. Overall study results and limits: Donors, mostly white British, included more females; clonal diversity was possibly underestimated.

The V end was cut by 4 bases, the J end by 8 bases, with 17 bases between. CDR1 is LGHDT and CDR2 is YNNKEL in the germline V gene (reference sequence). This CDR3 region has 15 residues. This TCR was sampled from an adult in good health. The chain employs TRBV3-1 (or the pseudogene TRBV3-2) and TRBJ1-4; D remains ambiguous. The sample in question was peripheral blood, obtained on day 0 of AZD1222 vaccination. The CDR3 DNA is TGTGCCAGCAGCCCTGGACCGACTAGCAGGGAAAAACTGTTTTTT. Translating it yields CASSPGPTSREKLFF.